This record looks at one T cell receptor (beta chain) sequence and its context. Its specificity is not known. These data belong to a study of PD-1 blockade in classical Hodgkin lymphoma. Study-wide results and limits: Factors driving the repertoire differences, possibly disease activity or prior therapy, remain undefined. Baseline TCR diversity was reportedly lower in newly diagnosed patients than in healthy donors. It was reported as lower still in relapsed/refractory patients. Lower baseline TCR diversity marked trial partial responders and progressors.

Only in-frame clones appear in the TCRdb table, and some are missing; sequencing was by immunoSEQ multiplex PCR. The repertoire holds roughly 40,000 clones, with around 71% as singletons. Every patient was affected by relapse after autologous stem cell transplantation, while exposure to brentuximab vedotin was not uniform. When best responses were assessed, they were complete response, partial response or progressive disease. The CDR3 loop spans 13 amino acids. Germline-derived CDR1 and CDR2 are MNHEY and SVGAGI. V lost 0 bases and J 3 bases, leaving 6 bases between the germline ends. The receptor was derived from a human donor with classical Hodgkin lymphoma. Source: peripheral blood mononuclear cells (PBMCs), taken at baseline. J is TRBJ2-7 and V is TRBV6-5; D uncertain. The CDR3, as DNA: TGTGCCAGCAGTTACTCCCATAGCTACGAGCAGTACTTC. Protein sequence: CASSYSHSYEQYF.